This entry concerns a single TCR beta chain. The antigen is not known. The germline V gene encodes CDR1 MNHNS and CDR2 SASEGT. Losses at the gene ends were 7 bases for V and 1 base for J; bases not matched to a gene: 8. This CDR3 region has 15 residues. TCRdb processed the RT-PCR reads anew with MiXCR; each CDR3 protein has one entry. The sample yields about 780,000 distinct CDR3 sequences, 18% seen once. The data are from a study of response to subunit inactivated influenza vaccine. Study-wide points: Researchers suggested that each seasonal influenza vaccination recruits few new T cells.

The rearrangement uses TRBV6-1 and TRBJ1-1; 8 bases agree with TRBD1. The TCR was taken from a man aged 50 or older who received an inactivated influenza vaccine. The material sequenced was PBMCs from blood, taken more than 4 days after vaccination. The CDR3 coding sequence is TGTGCCAGCATCCTATCAGGGGGCCCGAACACTGAAGCTTTCTTT. Translating gives CASILSGGPNTEAFF.